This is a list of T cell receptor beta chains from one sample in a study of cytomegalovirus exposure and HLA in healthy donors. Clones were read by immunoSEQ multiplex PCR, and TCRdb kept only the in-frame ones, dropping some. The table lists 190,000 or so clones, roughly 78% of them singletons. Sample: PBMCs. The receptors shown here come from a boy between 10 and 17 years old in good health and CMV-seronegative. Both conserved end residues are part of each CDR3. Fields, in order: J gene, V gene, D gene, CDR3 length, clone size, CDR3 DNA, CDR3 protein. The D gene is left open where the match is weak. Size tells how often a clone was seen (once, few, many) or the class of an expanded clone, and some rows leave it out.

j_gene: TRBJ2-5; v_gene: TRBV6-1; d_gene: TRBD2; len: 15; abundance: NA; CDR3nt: TGTGCCAGCAGTGAATGGCGGGGGGACCAAGAGACCCAGTACTTC; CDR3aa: CASSEWRGDQETQYF
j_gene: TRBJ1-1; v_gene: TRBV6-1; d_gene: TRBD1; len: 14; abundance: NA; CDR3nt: TGTGCCAGCAGATCCTCACAGGGGGGGACTGAAGCTTTCTTT; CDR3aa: CASRSSQGGTEAFF
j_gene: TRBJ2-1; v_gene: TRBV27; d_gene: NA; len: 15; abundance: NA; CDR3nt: TGTGCCAGCAGGACGCATATGGCAGGGGTCAATGAGCAGTTCTTC; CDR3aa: CASRTHMAGVNEQFF
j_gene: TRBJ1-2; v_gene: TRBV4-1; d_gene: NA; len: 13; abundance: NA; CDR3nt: TGCGCCAGCAGCCTGGCCCACAGGGATAGCTACACCTTC; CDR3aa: CASSLAHRDSYTF
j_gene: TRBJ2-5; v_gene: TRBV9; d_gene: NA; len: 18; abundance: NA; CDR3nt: TGTGCCAGCAGCGTAGTGGGGCAGGGTTGGCCCGCCCAAGAGACCCAGTACTTC; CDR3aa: CASSVVGQGWPAQETQYF
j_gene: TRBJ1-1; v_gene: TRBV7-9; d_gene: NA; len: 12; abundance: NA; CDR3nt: TGTGCCAGCAGCTCCGGAGGCACTGAAGCTTTCTTT; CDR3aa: CASSSGGTEAFF
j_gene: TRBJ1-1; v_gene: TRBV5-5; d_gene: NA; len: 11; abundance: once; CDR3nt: TGTGCCAGCAGTTTACAGACTGAAGCTTTCTTT; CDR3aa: CASSLQTEAFF
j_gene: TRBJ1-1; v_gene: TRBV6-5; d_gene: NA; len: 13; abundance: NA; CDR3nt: TGTGCCAGCAGTGCGAGACAGAACACTGAAGCTTTCTTT; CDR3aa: CASSARQNTEAFF
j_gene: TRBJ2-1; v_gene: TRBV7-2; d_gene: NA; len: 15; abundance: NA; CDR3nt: TGTGCCAGCAGCTTGGCGGGGAGCTCCTACAATGAGCAGTTCTTC; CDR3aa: CASSLAGSSYNEQFF
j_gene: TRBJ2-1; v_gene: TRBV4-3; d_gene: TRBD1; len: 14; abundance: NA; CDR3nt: TGCGCCAGCAGCCAGGATAGTATGCGGCAGGGGGAGTTCTTC; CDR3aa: CASSQDSMRQGEFF
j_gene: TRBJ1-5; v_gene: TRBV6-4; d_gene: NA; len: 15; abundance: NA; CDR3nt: TGTGCCAGCAGTGACTCGGACAGCAGCAATCAGCCCCAGCATTTT; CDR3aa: CASSDSDSSNQPQHF
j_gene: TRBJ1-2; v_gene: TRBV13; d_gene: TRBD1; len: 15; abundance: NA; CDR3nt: TGTGCCAGCATCACCCGGGACAGGGGGCTCTATGGCTACACCTTC; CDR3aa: CASITRDRGLYGYTF
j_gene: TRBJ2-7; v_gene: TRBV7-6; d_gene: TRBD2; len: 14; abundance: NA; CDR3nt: TGTGCCAGCGCCCCGGGAGGGTTCTCCTACGAGCAGTACTTC; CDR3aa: CASAPGGFSYEQYF
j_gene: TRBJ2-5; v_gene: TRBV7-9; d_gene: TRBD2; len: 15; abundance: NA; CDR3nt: TGTGCCAGCAGCTCAACCCTAGCGGGGGGAGAGACCCAGTACTTC; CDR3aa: CASSSTLAGGETQYF
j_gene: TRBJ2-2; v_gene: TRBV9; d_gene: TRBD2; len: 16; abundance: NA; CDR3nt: TGTGCCAGCAGCGCCCTAGCGGGGGGGCACACCGGGGAGCTGTTTTTT; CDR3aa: CASSALAGGHTGELFF
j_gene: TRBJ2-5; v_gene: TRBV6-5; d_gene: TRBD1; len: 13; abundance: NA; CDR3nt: TGTGCCAGCAGTCGGACAGGGAGAGAGACCCAGTACTTC; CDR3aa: CASSRTGRETQYF
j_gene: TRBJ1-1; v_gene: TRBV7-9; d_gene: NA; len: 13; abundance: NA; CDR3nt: TGTGCCAGCAGCTTCAGTGAGGACACTGAAGCTTTCTTT; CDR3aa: CASSFSEDTEAFF
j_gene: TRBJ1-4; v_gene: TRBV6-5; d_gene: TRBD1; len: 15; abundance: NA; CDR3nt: TGTGCCAGCAGTTACGTGGGACAGGGAGACGAAAAACTGTTTTTT; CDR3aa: CASSYVGQGDEKLFF
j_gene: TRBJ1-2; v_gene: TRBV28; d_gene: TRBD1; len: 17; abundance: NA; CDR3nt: TGTGCCAGCAGCGAAAATAGCGAACTGGGACAGGGGGTCGGCTACACCTTC; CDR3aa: CASSENSELGQGVGYTF
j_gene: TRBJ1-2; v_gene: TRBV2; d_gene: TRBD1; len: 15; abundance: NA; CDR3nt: TGTGCCAGCAGTATGGACAGGCATTGGGACTATGGCTACACCTTC; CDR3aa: CASSMDRHWDYGYTF
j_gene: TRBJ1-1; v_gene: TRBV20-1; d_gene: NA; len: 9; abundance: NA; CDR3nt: TGCAGTGCTGAGCGTCGAGCTTTCTTT; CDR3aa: CSAERRAFF
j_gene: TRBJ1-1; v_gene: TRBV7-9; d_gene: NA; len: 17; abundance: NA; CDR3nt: TGTGCCAGCAGCTTGGGTCGTGGCGGAAACCTAAACACTGAAGCTTTCTTT; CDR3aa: CASSLGRGGNLNTEAFF
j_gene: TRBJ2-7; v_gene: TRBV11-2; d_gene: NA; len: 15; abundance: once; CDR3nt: TGTGCCAGCAGCGGCCTAGGGGCGAGCCCCTACGAGCAGTACTTC; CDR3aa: CASSGLGASPYEQYF
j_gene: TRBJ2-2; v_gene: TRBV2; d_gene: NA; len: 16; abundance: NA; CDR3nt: TGTGCCAGCAGTGATTATAACACGACGAACACCGGGGAGCTGTTTTTT; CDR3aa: CASSDYNTTNTGELFF
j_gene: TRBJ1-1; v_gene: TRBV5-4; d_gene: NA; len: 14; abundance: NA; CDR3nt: TGTGCCAGCAGCGCCCGCTACGGGAACACTGAAGCTTTCTTT; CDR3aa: CASSARYGNTEAFF
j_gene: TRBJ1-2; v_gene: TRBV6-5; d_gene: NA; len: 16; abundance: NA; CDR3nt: TGTGCCAGCAGTTACCGAGAAAGGAAGTACAGGGATGGCTACACCTTC; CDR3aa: CASSYRERKYRDGYTF
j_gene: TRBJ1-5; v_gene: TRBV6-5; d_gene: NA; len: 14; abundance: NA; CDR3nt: TGTGCCAGCAGTTTCGGCGGTTTAAATCAGCCCCAGCATTTT; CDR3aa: CASSFGGLNQPQHF
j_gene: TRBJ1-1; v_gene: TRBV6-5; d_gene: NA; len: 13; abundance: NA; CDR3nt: TGTGCCAGCAGTTACGGCACCCACACTGAAGCTTTCTTT; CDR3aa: CASSYGTHTEAFF
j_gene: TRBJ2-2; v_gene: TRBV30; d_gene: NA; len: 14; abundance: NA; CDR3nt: TGTGCCTGGCTCCCTGGACTAAACACCGGGGAGCTGTTTTTT; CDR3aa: CAWLPGLNTGELFF
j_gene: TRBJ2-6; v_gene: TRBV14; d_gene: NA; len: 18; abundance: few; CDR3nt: TGTGCCAGCAGCCAAGATCGGGGAAAAAGCTCTGGGGCCAACGTCCTGACTTTC; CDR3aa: CASSQDRGKSSGANVLTF
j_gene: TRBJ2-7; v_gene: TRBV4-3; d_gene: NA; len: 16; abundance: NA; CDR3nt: TGCGCCAGCAGCCAAGAAAAACTAGGAGACATCTACGAGCAGTACTTC; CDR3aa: CASSQEKLGDIYEQYF
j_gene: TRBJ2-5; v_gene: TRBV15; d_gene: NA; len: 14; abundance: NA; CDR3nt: TGTGCCACCGGCAGAGCTCGCAGGCAAGAGACCCAGTACTTC; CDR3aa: CATGRARRQETQYF
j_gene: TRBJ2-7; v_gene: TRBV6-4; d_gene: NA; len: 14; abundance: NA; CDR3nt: TGTGCCAGCAGTCCTTGCGGATCCTACGACGAGCAGTACTTC; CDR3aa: CASSPCGSYDEQYF